This passage covers 9 T cell receptor beta chains from one sample sequenced in a study of T cell clonality in common variable immunodeficiency (dated by TCRdb to between 2015 and 2016). The protocol used for the library was the immunoSEQ multiplex PCR assay. The source is immuneACCESS, and TCRdb retained only in-frame sequences with V and J called. Part of the clones is not carried over; for the studies checked, unresolved V genes explain less than half of this, and the remainder is unexplained. With about 60,000 clones recorded, this sample contains no clone counted only once. 1.6% of the sample rests with the top ten. Sequencing used peripheral blood mononuclear cells. These TCRs come from a person aged 18-70 years in good health.

This clone was counted many times. The read comes to an end 3 residues before the CDR3 does, leaving the germline J gene to fill in the end. J is TRBJ2-2 and V is TRBV12-3 or TRBV12-4; 7 bases are shared with TRBD1. The CDR3 covers 16 residues. V trimming: 6 bases; J trimming: 7 bases; junction bases outside the gene matches: 14. CDR3 sequence reads: CASRPTPDRTVGELFF. The sequenced part of the CDR3 DNA is TGTGCCAGCAGACCAACCCCGGACAGGACTGTCGGGGAG.

This clone was counted ten times or more. Read data end 3 residues before the CDR3 end; the end is taken from the germline J gene. This chain uses TRBV19 with TRBJ1-1; TRBD1 aligns across 7 bases. This CDR3 has 15 amino acids. Unmatched junction bases numbered 14, after V lost 8 bases and J lost 5 bases. Per germline, CDR1 LNHDA and CDR2 SQIVND (reference sequence). The sequenced part of the CDR3 DNA is TGTGCCAGTTACCGGGACAGCGACGAACAAACTGAA. This encodes CASYRDSDEQTE. The entire CDR3 protein reads CASYRDSDEQTEAFF.

This clone was counted between two and nine times. The sequenced fragment ends 3 residues before the CDR3 boundary, so the rest is inferred from the germline J gene. This chain uses TRBV5-5 with TRBJ2-1, with TRBD2 matching over 8 bases. This CDR3 is 15 amino acids long. The V segment lost 4 bases and the J segment 3 bases; nucleotides outside the gene matches: 6. Germline CDR1 and CDR2: SGHKS and YYEKEE (reference sequence). The covered CDR3 bases are TGTGCCAGCAGCACCACCGGGACTAGCTACAATGAG. Translation: CASSTTGTSYNE. The complete CDR3 reads CASSTTGTSYNEQFF.

In its sample, this clone was seen many times. The CDR3 end lies 3 residues beyond the end of the read and is filled in from the germline J gene. The chain recombines TRBV2 with TRBJ2-5; 12 bases line up with TRBD2. The V gene end was trimmed by 5 bases and the J gene end by 5 bases; junction bases not matched to a gene: 6. This CDR3 is built from 15 residues. Germline V gene data show CDR1 as SNHLY and CDR2 as FYNNEI. CDR3 DNA, as far as it was read: TGTGCCAGCAGTCAACTAGCGGGGGGTTTTGAGACC. It encodes CASSQLAGGFET. The complete CDR3 reads CASSQLAGGFETQYF.

In its sample, this clone was seen many times. The CDR3 end falls 3 residues outside the read, so it is completed with the germline J gene. The gene calls are TRBV2 and TRBJ2-3, with unresolved D. The CDR3 loop spans 14 amino acids. Germline V gene data show CDR1 as SNHLY and CDR2 as FYNNEI. Trimming removed 6 bases at V and 5 bases at J, with 15 bases between. The sequenced part of the CDR3 DNA is TGTGCCAGCAGCGTCGATCGAGGTTTAGATACG. This sequence encodes CASSVDRGLDT. The CDR3 in full is CASSVDRGLDTQYF.

This clone was seen repeatedly, ten times or more. Sequencing ends 3 residues short of the CDR3 end; the germline J gene provides the rest. The V call is TRBV19, the J call TRBJ1-1; no definite D call. V lost 6 bases and J lost 1, with 3 bases in between. This CDR3 is built from 11 residues. Germline-derived CDR1 and CDR2 are LNHDA and SQIVND (reference sequence). CDR3 DNA (partial): TGTGCCAGTAGCCAGAACACTGAA. Protein sequence: CASSQNTE. The whole CDR3 protein is CASSQNTEAFF.

This clone showed up many times. The CDR3 extends 3 residues past the end of the read, so its final part is completed from the germline J gene. J is TRBJ2-2 and V is TRBV12-3 or TRBV12-4; D gene unclear. This CDR3 contains 9 residues. The sequenced part of the CDR3 DNA is TGTGCCAGCAGGCGCGGG. Its protein is CASRRG. The CDR3 as a whole reads CASRRGLFF.

This clone was counted ten times or more. The read gets to within 3 residues of the CDR3 end, and the germline J gene fills in the rest. The chain uses TRBV30 and TRBJ2-1, with 7 bases fitting TRBD2. V lost 2 bases to trimming and J lost 4 bases; unmatched junction nucleotides: 2. The germline V gene has CDR1 GTSNPN and CDR2 SVGIG (reference sequence). The CDR3 runs to 13 residues. The sequenced part of the CDR3 DNA is TGTGCCTGGAGTTTACTAGCGTACAATGAG. This encodes CAWSLLAYNE. The entire CDR3 is CAWSLLAYNEQFF.

A word on this clone: The CDR3 end lies 3 residues beyond the end of the read and is filled in from the germline J gene. V usage is TRBV19 and J usage is TRBJ2-1; perhaps TRBD1 as D (7 bases). V was shortened by 6 bases and J by 5 bases, with 11 bases between the two germline ends. Germline V gene sequence: CDR1 LNHDA, CDR2 SQIVND (reference sequence). This CDR3 spans 13 amino acids. This CDR3 is CASRRGTDNEQFF. The part of the CDR3 DNA that was read is TGTGCCAGTAGACGCGGGACAGACAATGAG.